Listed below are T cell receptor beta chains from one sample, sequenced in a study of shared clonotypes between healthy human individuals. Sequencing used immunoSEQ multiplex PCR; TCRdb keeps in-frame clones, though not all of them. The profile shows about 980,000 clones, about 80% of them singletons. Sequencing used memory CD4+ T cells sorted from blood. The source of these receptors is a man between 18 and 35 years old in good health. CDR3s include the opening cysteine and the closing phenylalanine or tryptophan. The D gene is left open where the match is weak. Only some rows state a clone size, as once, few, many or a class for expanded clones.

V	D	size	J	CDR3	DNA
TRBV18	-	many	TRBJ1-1	CASSPQAASNTEAFF	TGTGCCAGCTCACCACAGGCGGCCTCGAACACTGAAGCTTTCTTT
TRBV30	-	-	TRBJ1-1	CARTVNLNTEAFF	TGTGCCAGGACCGTGAACTTGAACACTGAAGCTTTCTTT
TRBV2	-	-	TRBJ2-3	CASSTSTDTQYF	TGTGCCAGCAGCACTAGCACAGATACGCAGTATTTT
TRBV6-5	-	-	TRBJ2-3	CASRGARGTDTQYF	TGTGCCAGCAGAGGGGCCCGGGGCACAGATACGCAGTATTTT
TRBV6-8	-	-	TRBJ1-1	CASSCPLGREHTEAFF	TGTGCCAGCAGTTGCCCACTAGGGCGGGAACACACTGAAGCTTTCTTT
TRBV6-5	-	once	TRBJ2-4	CASIDRGKNIQYF	TGTGCCAGCATAGACCGGGGAAAAAACATTCAGTACTTC
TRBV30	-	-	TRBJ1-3	CAWDTGSGNTIYF	TGTGCCTGGGACACAGGGTCCGGAAACACCATATATTTT
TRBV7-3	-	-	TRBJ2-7	CASSPGHPSYEQYF	TGTGCCAGCAGCCCCGGACACCCCTCCTACGAGCAGTACTTC
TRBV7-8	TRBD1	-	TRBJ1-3	CASSPRDRGGNTIYF	TGTGCCAGCAGCCCGAGGGACAGGGGCGGAAACACCATATATTTT
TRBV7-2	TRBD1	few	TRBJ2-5	CASSSGQARGETQYF	TGTGCCAGCAGCTCCGGACAGGCTAGAGGAGAGACCCAGTACTTC
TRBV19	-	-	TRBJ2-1	CASTSRGVMNEQFF	TGTGCCAGTACTTCTAGAGGGGTAATGAATGAGCAGTTCTTC
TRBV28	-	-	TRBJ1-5	CASSKPGQSNQPQHF	TGTGCCAGCAGTAAACCGGGACAAAGCAATCAGCCCCAGCATTTT
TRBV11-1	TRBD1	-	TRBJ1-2	CASSRRQGARDGYTF	TGTGCCAGCAGCAGACGTCAGGGGGCGCGGGATGGCTACACCTTC
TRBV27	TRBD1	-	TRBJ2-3	CASSFYRGRTDTQYF	TGTGCCAGCAGTTTCTACAGGGGCCGCACAGATACGCAGTATTTT
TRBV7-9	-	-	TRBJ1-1	CASSLVPGPSMNTEAFF	TGTGCCAGCAGCTTAGTACCCGGCCCCAGCATGAACACTGAAGCTTTCTTT
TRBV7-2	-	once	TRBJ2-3	CASSQPPDTQYF	TGTGCCAGCAGCCAACCCCCAGATACGCAGTATTTT
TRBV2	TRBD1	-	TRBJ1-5	CASNQDRWGNQPQHF	TGTGCCAGCAATCAGGACAGGTGGGGCAATCAGCCCCAGCATTTT
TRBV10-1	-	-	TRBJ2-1	CASSESTGANEQFF	TGCGCCAGCAGTGAGTCGACGGGTGCCAATGAGCAGTTCTTC
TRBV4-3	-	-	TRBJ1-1	CASSHPDRNTEAFF	TGCGCCAGCAGCCATCCCGACAGGAACACTGAAGCTTTCTTT
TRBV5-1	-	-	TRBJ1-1	CASSLAEGNLVAFF	TGCGCCAGCAGCTTGGCGGAGGGCAACCTTGTAGCTTTCTTT
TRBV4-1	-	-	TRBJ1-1	CASSQEQSMNTEAFF	TGCGCCAGCAGCCAAGAACAGTCCATGAACACTGAAGCTTTCTTT
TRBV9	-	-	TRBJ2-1	CASSPLGVSYNEQFF	TGTGCCAGCAGCCCGTTGGGTGTCTCCTACAATGAGCAGTTCTTC
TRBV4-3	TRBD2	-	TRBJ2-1	CASSPAGKAGLYHNEQFF	TGCGCCAGCAGCCCGGCTGGGAAGGCGGGACTATACCACAATGAGCAGTTCTTC
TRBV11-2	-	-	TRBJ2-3	CAVRGRLFNTDTQYF	TGTGCCGTCAGAGGGCGGCTTTTTAACACAGATACGCAGTATTTT
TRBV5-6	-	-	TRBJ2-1	CASSVIATVYNEQFF	TGTGCCAGCAGCGTGATTGCGACAGTTTACAATGAGCAGTTCTTC
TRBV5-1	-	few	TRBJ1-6	CASSLRAGNNSPLHF	TGCGCCAGCAGCTTGCGGGCAGGGAATAATTCACCCCTCCACTTT
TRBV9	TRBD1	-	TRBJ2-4	CASSVAGTVTAKNIQYF	TGTGCCAGCAGCGTCGCCGGGACAGTGACCGCCAAAAACATTCAGTACTTC
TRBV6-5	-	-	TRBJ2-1	CASSYAAANEQFF	TGTGCCAGCAGTTACGCCGCAGCCAATGAGCAGTTCTTC
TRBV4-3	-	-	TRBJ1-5	CASSQNSNQPQHF	TGCGCCAGCAGCCAGAATAGCAATCAGCCCCAGCATTTT
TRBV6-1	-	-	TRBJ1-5	CASSEGGAGNQPQHF	TGTGCCAGCAGTGAAGGGGGGGCAGGCAATCAGCCCCAGCATTTT
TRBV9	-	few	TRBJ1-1	CASQPQHNTEAFF	TGTGCCAGCCAGCCACAGCATAACACTGAAGCTTTCTTT
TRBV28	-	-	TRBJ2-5	CASSSESQYF	TGTGCCAGCAGTTCGGAGTCCCAGTACTTC
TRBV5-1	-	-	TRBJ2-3	CASSPINGGHDTQYF	TGCGCCAGCAGCCCGATTAACGGGGGGCACGATACGCAGTATTTT
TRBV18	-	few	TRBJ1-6	CASSPDGGNSPLHF	TGTGCCAGCTCACCAGACGGGGGCAATTCACCCCTCCACTTT
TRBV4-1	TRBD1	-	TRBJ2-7	CASSQFGTGGYEQYF	TGCGCCAGCAGCCAGTTCGGGACAGGGGGTTACGAGCAGTACTTC
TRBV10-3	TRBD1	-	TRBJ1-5	CAISETGGRNQPQHF	TGTGCCATCAGTGAAACAGGGGGCAGAAATCAGCCCCAGCATTTT
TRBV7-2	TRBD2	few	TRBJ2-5	CASSSGLLSSGRGETQYF	TGTGCCAGCAGCTCCGGACTCCTCTCTAGCGGGAGAGGGGAGACCCAGTACTTC
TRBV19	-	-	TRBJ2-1	CASSRSPSLFEQFF	TGTGCCAGTAGTAGGTCCCCTAGCCTCTTTGAGCAGTTCTTC
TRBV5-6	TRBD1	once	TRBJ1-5	CASSQNRGGGNQPQHF	TGTGCCAGCAGCCAAAACAGGGGAGGGGGCAATCAGCCCCAGCATTTT
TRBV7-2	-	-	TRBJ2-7	CASRGRLYEQYF	TGTGCCAGCAGGGGTCGATTATACGAGCAGTACTTC
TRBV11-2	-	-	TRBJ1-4	CASSPQGFSSGEKLFF	TGTGCCAGCAGCCCACAGGGTTTTAGTTCTGGGGAAAAACTGTTTTTT
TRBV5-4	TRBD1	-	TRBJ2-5	CASSQTGGPSETQYF	TGTGCCAGCAGCCAAACAGGGGGGCCTTCGGAGACCCAGTACTTC
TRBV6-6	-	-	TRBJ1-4	CASSSDFWGEKLFF	TGTGCCAGCAGTTCGGATTTTTGGGGGGAAAAACTGTTTTTT
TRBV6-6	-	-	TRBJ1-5	CASSYSILGQPQHF	TGTGCCAGCAGTTACTCGATACTGGGTCAGCCCCAGCATTTT
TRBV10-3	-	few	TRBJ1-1	CAIRDGGLEAFF	TGTGCCATTAGAGACGGAGGCCTTGAAGCTTTCTTT
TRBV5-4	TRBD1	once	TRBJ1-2	CASSLTVQGAYGYTF	TGTGCCAGCAGCTTGACGGTACAGGGGGCCTATGGCTACACCTTC
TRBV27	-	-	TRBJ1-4	CASSSQGDEKLFF	TGTGCCAGCAGTTCCCAGGGTGATGAAAAACTGTTTTTT
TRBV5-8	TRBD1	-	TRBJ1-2	CASSGTAYGYTF	TGTGCCAGCTCCGGGACAGCCTATGGCTACACCTTC
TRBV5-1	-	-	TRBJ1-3	CASSLAQKSSGNTIYF	TGCGCCAGCAGCTTGGCCCAGAAGAGCTCTGGAAACACCATATATTTT
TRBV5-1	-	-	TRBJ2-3	CASSPRMVPDTQYF	TGCGCCAGCAGCCCCCGGATGGTGCCAGATACGCAGTATTTT
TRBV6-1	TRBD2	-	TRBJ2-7	CASSVEAGEIYEQYF	TGTGCCAGCAGTGTGGAGGCGGGAGAGATCTACGAGCAGTACTTC
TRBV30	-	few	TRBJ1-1	CAWSRAGSFNTEAFF	TGTGCCTGGAGTCGGGCGGGAAGCTTTAACACTGAAGCTTTCTTT
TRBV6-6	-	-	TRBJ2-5	CASSYSTRRETQYF	TGTGCCAGCAGTTACTCGACCAGGAGGGAGACCCAGTACTTC
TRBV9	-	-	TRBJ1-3	CASSASGGPNTIYF	TGTGCCAGCAGTGCCTCGGGGGGGCCAAACACCATATATTTT
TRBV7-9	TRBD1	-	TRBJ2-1	CASSPPRDRVYEQFF	TGTGCCAGCAGCCCCCCCCGGGACAGGGTGTATGAGCAGTTCTTC